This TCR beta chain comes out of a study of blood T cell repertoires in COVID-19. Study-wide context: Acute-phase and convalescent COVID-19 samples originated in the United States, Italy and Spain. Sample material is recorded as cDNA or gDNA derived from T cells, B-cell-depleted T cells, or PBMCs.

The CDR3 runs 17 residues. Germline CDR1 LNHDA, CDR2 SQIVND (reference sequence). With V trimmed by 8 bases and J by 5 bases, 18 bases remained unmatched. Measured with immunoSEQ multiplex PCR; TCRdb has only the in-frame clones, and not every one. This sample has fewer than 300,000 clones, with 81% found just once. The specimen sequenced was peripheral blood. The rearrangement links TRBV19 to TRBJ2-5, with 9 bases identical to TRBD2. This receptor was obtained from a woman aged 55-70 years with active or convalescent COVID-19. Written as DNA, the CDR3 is TGTGCCAGTTCCTTCCTAGCGGGGTCCAGTTCCGCGGAGACCCAGTACTTC. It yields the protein CASSFLAGSSSAETQYF.